This T cell receptor beta chain derives from a study of T cell responses to AZD1222 COVID-19 vaccine. The method was immunoSEQ multiplex PCR; TCRdb's version includes in-frame clones alone and lacks a portion of them. The profile shows approximately 110,000 clones, under 90% of them singletons. V lost 2 bases and J 6 bases, leaving 10 bases between the germline ends. In germline, CDR1 is SEHNR, CDR2 FQNEAQ (reference sequence). The CDR3 is 13 amino acids. This material consisted of peripheral blood, taken on day 0 of AZD1222 vaccination. The TCR was taken from an adult in good health. The rearrangement joins TRBV7-9 to TRBJ1-1; D is ambiguous. The DNA of the CDR3 is TGTGCCAGCAGCTTATTTCCTGTCGCTGAAGCTTTCTTT. Translating it yields CASSLFPVAEAFF.